These T cell receptor beta chains were read from a single sample in a study of shared clonotypes between healthy human individuals. Clones were sequenced by immunoSEQ multiplex PCR, and TCRdb holds only the in-frame ones, with some missing. The sample lists under 2,500,000 clones, around 95% occurring once. Specimen: naive CD4+ T cells sorted from blood. These receptors originate from a man younger than 30 in good health. CDR3s include the opening cysteine and the closing phenylalanine or tryptophan. D genes are given only for firm matches. A row's size may be missing; if present it is once, few, many or a size class.

-,TRBJ2-7,-,TRBV7-2,TGTGCCAGCAGCTTAGCGCGGGACTTCTCCTACGAGCAGTACTTC,CASSLARDFSYEQYF
-,TRBJ2-3,TRBD2,TRBV6-1,TGTGCCAGCAAAGCGGGGGTATTGGCAGATACGCAGTATTTT,CASKAGVLADTQYF
-,TRBJ2-1,-,TRBV6-1,TGTGCCAGCAGTGAAGCCTTAGCGGACATAGGGTCTAATGAGCAGTTCTTC,CASSEALADIGSNEQFF
-,TRBJ2-5,-,TRBV5-1,TGCGCCAGCAGCCGAGGTCAGATACAAGAGACCCAGTACTTC,CASSRGQIQETQYF
-,TRBJ2-7,-,TRBV5-1,TGCGCCAGCAGCTTGGGTATGTATAGCTCCTACGAGCAGTACTTC,CASSLGMYSSYEQYF
once,TRBJ1-1,TRBD1,TRBV5-4,TGTGCCAGCAGCTCGGGACAGGGGAACACTGAAGCTTTCTTT,CASSSGQGNTEAFF
once,TRBJ2-7,-,TRBV6-5,TGTGCCAGCAGTTACGGCAGGGGATCCCACGAGCAGTACTTC,CASSYGRGSHEQYF
-,TRBJ2-2,TRBD1,TRBV7-7,TGTGCTAGCAGCTTAGCACCGACAGGGGTTAAGACCGGGGAGCTGTTTTTT,CASSLAPTGVKTGELFF
-,TRBJ2-6,-,TRBV10-3,TGTGCCATCAGTGATTACCAGACTCAGGGCTCTGGGGCCAACGTCCTGACTTTC,CAISDYQTQGSGANVLTF
-,TRBJ2-7,TRBD2,TRBV5-4,TGTGCCAGCAGCTATACTAGCGGCGGTGCATACGAGCAGTACTTC,CASSYTSGGAYEQYF
once,TRBJ2-4,TRBD1,TRBV6-6,TGTGCCAGCAGTCACAGGGGGCGCCTAATTCCCATTCAGTACTTC,CASSHRGRLIPIQYF
-,TRBJ2-7,-,TRBV18,TGTGCCAGCTCACCGGTGGACGGAAGCTCCTACGAGCAGTACTTC,CASSPVDGSSYEQYF
-,TRBJ2-5,-,TRBV9,TGTGCCAGCAGCGTAGGTTGGCGAAACATGGGGGAGACCCAGTACTTC,CASSVGWRNMGETQYF
-,TRBJ2-7,TRBD1,TRBV2,TGTGCCAGCAGCGGGACAGCCTACGAGCAGTACTTC,CASSGTAYEQYF
-,TRBJ1-1,-,TRBV14,TGTGCCAGCAGCCAAGCGGGGTACGGGGGAGCTTTCTTT,CASSQAGYGGAFF
-,TRBJ1-2,-,TRBV30,TGTGCCTGGAGTGAACAGGGCCCGGGTAACTATGGCTACACCTTC,CAWSEQGPGNYGYTF
once,TRBJ2-3,-,TRBV5-1,TGCGCCAGCAGCTTACGACTCGGAGATACGCAGTATTTT,CASSLRLGDTQYF
-,TRBJ2-3,-,TRBV6-5,TGTGCCAGCAGCCGCAAGGCAGATACGCAGTATTTT,CASSRKADTQYF
-,TRBJ2-3,-,TRBV28,TGTGCCAGCAGTCCCTCCACAGGGCAGGGCACAGATACGCAGTATTTT,CASSPSTGQGTDTQYF
-,TRBJ2-3,-,TRBV7-9,TGTGCCAGCAGCGCGAGTGCTAGCACAGATACGCAGTATTTT,CASSASASTDTQYF
-,TRBJ1-2,TRBD1,TRBV9,TGTGCCAGCAGCGTCCGGGACAGGGCAAATGGCTACACCTTC,CASSVRDRANGYTF
-,TRBJ1-6,-,TRBV30,TGTGCCTGGAGTGGGACTTACTCTAATTCACCCCTCCACTTT,CAWSGTYSNSPLHF
-,TRBJ2-7,-,TRBV28,TGTGCCAGCAGTCGGACCCGTCCCTACGAGCAGTACTTC,CASSRTRPYEQYF
-,TRBJ2-6,-,TRBV28,TGTGCCAGTCAGGGGCCCGGGGCCAACGTCCTGACTTTC,CASQGPGANVLTF
-,TRBJ1-2,-,TRBV15,TGTGCCACCAGCAGAGTGCCGGCAGGAGGTGGCTACACCTTC,CATSRVPAGGGYTF
-,TRBJ2-5,-,TRBV25-1,TGTGCCACCTCCTTCTGGGGTCAAGAGACCCAGTACTTC,CATSFWGQETQYF
-,TRBJ2-5,TRBD2,TRBV7-2,TGTGCCAGCAGCTCCGGTCGCGGGGGGGCTGGGGAGACCCAGTACTTC,CASSSGRGGAGETQYF
-,TRBJ1-2,-,TRBV30,TGTGCCTGGGCCCCGGGATTACCTTCTGGCTACACCTTC,CAWAPGLPSGYTF
-,TRBJ2-3,TRBD1,TRBV5-1,TGCGCCAGCAGCCCCGGGACAGGGGGTCCGCTGAACACAGATACGCAGTATTTT,CASSPGTGGPLNTDTQYF
-,TRBJ1-1,-,TRBV5-6,TGTGCCAGCAGCTTGAAGTTAGGGTCGGGAGACACTGAAGCTTTCTTT,CASSLKLGSGDTEAFF
-,TRBJ2-1,TRBD2,TRBV4-1,TGCGCCAGCAGCCACCCAGGACTAGCGGACAATGAGCAGTTCTTC,CASSHPGLADNEQFF
-,TRBJ2-5,-,TRBV5-1,TGCGCCAGCAGCTTTAGTGCCCAAGAGACCCAGTACTTC,CASSFSAQETQYF
-,TRBJ2-5,TRBD2,TRBV25-1,TGTGCCAGCAGTGAATGGGAGGGCACAGAGACCCAGTACTTC,CASSEWEGTETQYF
-,TRBJ2-5,TRBD1,TRBV7-9,TGTGCCAGCAGCTCTCCGGGACAGGGTAGGGAGACCCAGTACTTC,CASSSPGQGRETQYF
-,TRBJ2-7,-,TRBV4-1,TGCGCCAGCCTAGCTCCCGGGGGAGACGGGGCAGAAGGTCTTTGCGAGCAGTACTTC,CASLAPGGDGAEGLCEQYF
-,TRBJ2-3,-,TRBV6-5,TGTGCCAGCAGCCGGACAGTTAGAGATACGCAGTATTTT,CASSRTVRDTQYF
-,TRBJ2-7,-,TRBV2,TGTGCCGGATTCGACGGCATCCTCTCCTACGAGCAGTACTTC,CAGFDGILSYEQYF
once,TRBJ1-1,-,TRBV5-4,TGTGCCAGCAGCCTCCTAGGGGGTACTGCTGAAGCTTTCTTT,CASSLLGGTAEAFF
-,TRBJ2-7,-,TRBV30,TGTGCCTGGAGCCGAGGACCTACAACTGCCTACGAGCAGTACTTC,CAWSRGPTTAYEQYF
-,TRBJ1-1,-,TRBV6-5,TGTGCCAGCAGTTACGGGAGAAACACTGAAGCTTTCTTT,CASSYGRNTEAFF
-,TRBJ2-7,TRBD1,TRBV29-1,TGCAGCGTCGGACAGGGGTCACCCTACGAGCAGTACTTC,CSVGQGSPYEQYF
-,TRBJ2-3,TRBD2,TRBV2,TGTGCCAGCAGTGGAGGACTAGCGGGGGGCCGGCTGGGTGGGACTAGCACAGATACGCAGTATTTT,CASSGGLAGGRLGGTSTDTQYF
-,TRBJ2-5,TRBD2,TRBV7-2,TGTGCCAGCAGCCCGCCCGGGACTAGCGGGAGATCGGGGGAGACCCAGTACTTC,CASSPPGTSGRSGETQYF
-,TRBJ1-5,-,TRBV6-1,TGTGCCAGCAGCCCACTAAGGAGCAATCAGCCCCAGCATTTT,CASSPLRSNQPQHF
-,TRBJ2-1,-,TRBV7-9,TGTGCCAGCAGCTTACGGGAGAGACCTAATGAGCAGTTCTTC,CASSLRERPNEQFF
-,TRBJ1-2,-,TRBV10-3,TGTGCCATCAGTGAGCCGCATCCAGGGTTTGGCTACACCTTC,CAISEPHPGFGYTF
-,TRBJ1-2,TRBD1,TRBV29-1,TGCAGCGTTGAAGATCCTGGACAGGGCCATGGCTACACCTTC,CSVEDPGQGHGYTF
-,TRBJ2-3,TRBD2,TRBV5-1,TGCGCCAGCAGCACGGGGGGAGGAAATACGCAGTATTTT,CASSTGGGNTQYF
-,TRBJ2-5,-,TRBV6-6,TGTGCCAGCAGGCATTCGGGGGTACCGGGGACCCAGTACTTC,CASRHSGVPGTQYF
-,TRBJ2-5,TRBD1,TRBV6-1,TGTGCCAGCAGTGATGGGACAGGGGCACGGGAGACCCAGTACTTC,CASSDGTGARETQYF
-,TRBJ2-7,-,TRBV7-8,TGTGCCAGCAGCTTAGGGCTAGCGTTTACCTCCTACGAGCAGTACTTC,CASSLGLAFTSYEQYF
-,TRBJ2-5,TRBD2,TRBV11-2,TGTGCCAGCAGCCGGTACCCCCTTGCGGGAGCTCAAGAGACCCAGTACTTC,CASSRYPLAGAQETQYF
-,TRBJ2-7,-,TRBV5-1,TGCGCCAGCAGCTTGGGTTTAACTACCAACTACGAGCAGTACTTC,CASSLGLTTNYEQYF
-,TRBJ2-7,-,TRBV4-1,TGCGCCAGCAGCCAAGATGAGGCACGGGGACTCTACGAGCAGTACTTC,CASSQDEARGLYEQYF
-,TRBJ1-6,-,TRBV30,TGTGCCTGGAGGCCGGACAGCTATAATTCACCCCTCCACTTT,CAWRPDSYNSPLHF
-,TRBJ2-5,TRBD2,TRBV15,TGTGCCACCAGCGGGGTTGTAGCGGGAGGAGGGGAGACCCAGTACTTC,CATSGVVAGGGETQYF
-,TRBJ2-7,-,TRBV6-1,TGTGCCAGCAGTGGACGGTGGCGCGAGCAGTACTTC,CASSGRWREQYF